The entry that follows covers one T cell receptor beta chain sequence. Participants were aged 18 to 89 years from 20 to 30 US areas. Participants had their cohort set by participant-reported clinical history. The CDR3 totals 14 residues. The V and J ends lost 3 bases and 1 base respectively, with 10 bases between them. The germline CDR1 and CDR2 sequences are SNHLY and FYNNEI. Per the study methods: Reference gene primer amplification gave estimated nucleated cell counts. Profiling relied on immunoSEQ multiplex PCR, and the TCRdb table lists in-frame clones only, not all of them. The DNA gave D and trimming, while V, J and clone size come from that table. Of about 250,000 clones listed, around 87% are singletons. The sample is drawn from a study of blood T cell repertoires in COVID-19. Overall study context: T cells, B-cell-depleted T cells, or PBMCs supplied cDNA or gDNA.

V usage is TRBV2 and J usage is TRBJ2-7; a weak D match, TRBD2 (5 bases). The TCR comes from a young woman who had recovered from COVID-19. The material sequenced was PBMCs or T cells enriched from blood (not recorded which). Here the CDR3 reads CASSEIRESYEQYF. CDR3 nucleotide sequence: TGTGCCAGCAGTGAGATCCGGGAATCCTACGAGCAGTACTTC.